This T cell receptor beta chain was captured by sequencing in a study of blood T cell repertoires in COVID-19. This CDR3 comprises 13 residues. V was pared by 5 bases and J by 7 bases, with 4 bases of the junction left unmatched. Per the authors' pipeline: Cell counts per sample came from amplifying reference gene primers. TCRdb keeps only in-frame clones here, not all; method: immunoSEQ multiplex PCR. That table supplies the V and J calls and clone size; D and trimming were determined from the DNA. Of 150,000 to 200,000 clones in the sample, more than 60% were seen once. The V and J genes are TRBV12-3 or TRBV12-4 and TRBJ2-1, with 8 bases matching TRBD1. Material: peripheral blood. This TCR was sampled from a man aged 50 or older who had recovered from COVID-19. CDR3 bases: TGTGCCAGCAGTCCCGGACAGGGTAATGAGCAGTTCTTC. Translated, it gives CASSPGQGNEQFF.